This T cell receptor beta chain was documented in a study of T cell responses to AZD1222 COVID-19 vaccine. About the research overall: The analysis combined second doses at about 4 or about 12 weeks.

About this clone: The antigen is unknown.

Study-level results: Nearly half of spike-specific TCRs reportedly go after variant regions that carry no mutations.

Clones were sequenced by immunoSEQ multiplex PCR, and TCRdb holds only the in-frame ones, with some missing. The table lists over 40,000 clones, over 80% of them singletons. V was pared by 8 bases and J by 2 bases, with 10 bases between. The CDR3 runs 13 residues. Germline lookup yields CDR1 LNHDA and CDR2 SQIVND (reference sequence). The chain recombines TRBV19 with TRBJ1-5; unclear D gene. The TCR was taken from an adult in good health. The material sequenced was peripheral blood, taken on day 0 of AZD1222 vaccination. Here the CDR3 DNA reads TGTGCCAGTGAAGGTGGCGGCAATCAGCCCCAGCATTTT. As protein: CASEGGGNQPQHF.